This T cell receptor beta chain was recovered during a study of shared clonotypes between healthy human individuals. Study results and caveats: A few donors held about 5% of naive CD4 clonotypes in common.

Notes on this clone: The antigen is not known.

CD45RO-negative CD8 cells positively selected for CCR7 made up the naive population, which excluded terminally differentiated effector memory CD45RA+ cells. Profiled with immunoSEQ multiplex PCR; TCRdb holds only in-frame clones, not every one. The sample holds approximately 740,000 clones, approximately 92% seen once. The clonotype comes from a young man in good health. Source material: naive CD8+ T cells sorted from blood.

Here the CDR3 DNA reads TGCGCCAGCAGCCAAGAGGGGACTTCTAAGCGGTACGAGCAGTACTTC. Amino acids: CASSQEGTSKRYEQYF. The rearrangement uses TRBV4-3 and TRBJ2-7, with D possibly being TRBD2 (6 bases). V lost 0 bases to trimming and J lost 4 bases, with 16 bases between them. The CDR3 length is 16 residues. Germline CDR1 and CDR2: LGHNA and YSLEER.